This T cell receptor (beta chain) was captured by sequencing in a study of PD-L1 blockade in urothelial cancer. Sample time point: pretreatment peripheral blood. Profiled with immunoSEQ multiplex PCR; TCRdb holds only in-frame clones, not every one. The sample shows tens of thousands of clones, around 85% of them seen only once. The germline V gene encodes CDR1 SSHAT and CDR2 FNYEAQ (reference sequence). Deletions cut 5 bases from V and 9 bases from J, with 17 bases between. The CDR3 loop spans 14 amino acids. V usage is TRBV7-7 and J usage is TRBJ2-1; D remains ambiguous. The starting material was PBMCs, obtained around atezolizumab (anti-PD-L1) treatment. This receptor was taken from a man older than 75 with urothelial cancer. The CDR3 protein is CASSPSASVGEQFF. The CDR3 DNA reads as TGTGCCAGCAGCCCCTCTGCCTCGGTCGGTGAGCAGTTCTTC. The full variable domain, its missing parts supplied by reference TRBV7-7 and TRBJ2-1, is GAGVSQSPRYKVTKRGQDVTLRCDPISSHATLYWYQQALGQGPEFLTYFNYEAQPDKSGLPSDRFSAERPEGSISTLTIQRTEQRDSAMYRCASSPSASVGEQFFGPGTRLTVL.